Listed here are 4 T cell receptor beta chains from one sample, sequenced in a study of T-cell reconstitution after alpha-beta-depleted transplantation in children. Unique molecular identifiers tagged the TCRbeta library. TCRdb re-called the PCR reads with MiXCR, one entry per CDR3 protein. The sample lists approximately 500,000 distinct CDR3 sequences; more than 9% were seen once. This sample comprised PBMCs, obtained before TCRalphabeta/CD19-depleted stem cell transplant. Receptor source: a child aged 2 to 10 with inherited bone marrow failure, due to receive a stem cell transplant.

The chain has TRBV20-1 and TRBJ1-2; TRBD1 might be the D (5 bases). CDR1 and CDR2 from the germline V gene are DFQATT and SNEGSKA (reference sequence). The V gene lost 7 bases and the J gene lost 6 bases, with 18 bases spanning the gap. This CDR3 region has 13 residues. Written as DNA, the CDR3 is TGCAGTGATAAGCGGGGACCGGGGGATGGCTACACCTTC. This codes for CSDKRGPGDGYTF.

This clonotype was found many times. The chain recombines TRBV27 with TRBJ2-1; D assignment may be TRBD1 or TRBD2 (5 bases each). The ends were cut back, 2 bases at V and 5 bases at J, with 22 bases in the middle. The germline gives CDR1 MNHEY, CDR2 SMNVEV (reference sequence). The CDR3 consists of 18 residues. DNA of the CDR3: TGTGCCAGCAGTTTAGGTTTGATTGGGGGACGGTTTGACAATGAGCAGTTCTTC. This encodes CASSLGLIGGRFDNEQFF.

The CDR3 sequence is CASTRQKLYEQYF. Written as DNA, the CDR3 is TGTGCCAGCACAAGGCAAAAGTTGTACGAGCAGTACTTC. The rearrangement uses TRBV2 and TRBJ2-7; no clear D. Germline V gene lookup returns CDR1 SNHLY and CDR2 FYNNEI. This CDR3 has 13 amino acids. V shed 7 bases and J shed 4 bases, with 14 bases lying between them.

This clonotype was detected many times. The genes are TRBV12-3 or TRBV12-4 and TRBJ1-2; weak D call: TRBD1 (5 bases). The V and J ends lost 1 base and 4 bases respectively, with 16 bases between them. This CDR3 has 16 amino acids. As DNA, the CDR3 is TGTGCCAGCAGTTTAGGTCTCTCAGGGTTGGGCTATGGCTACACCTTC. Translation gives CASSLGLSGLGYGYTF.